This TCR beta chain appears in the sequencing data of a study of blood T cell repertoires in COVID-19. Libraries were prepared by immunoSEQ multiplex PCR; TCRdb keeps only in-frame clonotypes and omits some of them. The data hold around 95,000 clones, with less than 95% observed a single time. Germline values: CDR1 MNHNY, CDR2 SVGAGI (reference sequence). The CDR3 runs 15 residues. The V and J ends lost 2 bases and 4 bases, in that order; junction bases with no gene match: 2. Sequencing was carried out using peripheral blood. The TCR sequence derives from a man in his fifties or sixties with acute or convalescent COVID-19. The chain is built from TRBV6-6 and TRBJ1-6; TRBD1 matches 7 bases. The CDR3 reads CASSYGGQYNSPLHF. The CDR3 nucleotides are TGTGCCAGCAGTTACGGGGGACAGTATAATTCACCCCTCCACTTT.